This TCR beta chain was recorded in a study of technical replicates of blood from several donors. Here immunoSEQ multiplex PCR was the method, and the copy in TCRdb shows in-frame clones only, minus some. The sample holds tens of thousands of clones, just under 95% seen once. CDR3 length: 15 residues. Germline-derived CDR1 and CDR2 are SGHAT and FQNNGV. Germline trimming cut 5 bases from V and 2 bases from J; bases unmatched to any gene: 8. The specimen was T cells isolated from PBMCs. This TCR was sampled from a human donor in good health. The chain employs TRBV11-2 and TRBJ2-7; 8 bases line up with TRBD2. The CDR3 region is CASSTPGTRAYEQYF. CDR3 DNA sequence: TGTGCCAGCAGCACCCCCGGGACTAGAGCCTACGAGCAGTACTTC.